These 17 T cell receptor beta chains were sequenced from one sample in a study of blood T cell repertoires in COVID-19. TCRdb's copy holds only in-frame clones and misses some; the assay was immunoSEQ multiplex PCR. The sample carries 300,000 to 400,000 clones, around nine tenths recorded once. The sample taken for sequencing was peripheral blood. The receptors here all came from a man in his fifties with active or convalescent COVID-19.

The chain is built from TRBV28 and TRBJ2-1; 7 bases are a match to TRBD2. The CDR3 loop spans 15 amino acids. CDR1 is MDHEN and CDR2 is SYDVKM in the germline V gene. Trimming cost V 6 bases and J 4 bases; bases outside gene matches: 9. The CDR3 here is CASSPIAGVYNEQFF. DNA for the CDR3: TGTGCCAGCAGCCCCATTGCGGGAGTTTACAATGAGCAGTTCTTC.

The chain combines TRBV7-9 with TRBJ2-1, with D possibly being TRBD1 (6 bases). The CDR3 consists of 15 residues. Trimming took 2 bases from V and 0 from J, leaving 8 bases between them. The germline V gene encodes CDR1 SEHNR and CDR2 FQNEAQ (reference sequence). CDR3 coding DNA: TGTGCCAGCAGCTTAAAAGGGGGCTCCTACAATGAGCAGTTCTTC. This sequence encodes CASSLKGGSYNEQFF.

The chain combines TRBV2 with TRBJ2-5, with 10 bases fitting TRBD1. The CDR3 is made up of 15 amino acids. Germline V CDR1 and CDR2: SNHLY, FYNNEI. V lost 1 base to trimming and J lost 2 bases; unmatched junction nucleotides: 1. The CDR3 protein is CASSEEGQGQETQYF. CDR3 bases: TGTGCCAGCAGTGAAGAGGGACAGGGGCAAGAGACCCAGTACTTC.

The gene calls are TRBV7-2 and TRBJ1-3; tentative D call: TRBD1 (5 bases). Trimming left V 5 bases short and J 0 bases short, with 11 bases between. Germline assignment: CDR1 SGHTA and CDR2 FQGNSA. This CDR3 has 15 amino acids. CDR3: CASSPQGRSGNTIYF. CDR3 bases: TGTGCCAGCAGCCCCCAGGGCCGCTCTGGAAACACCATATATTTT. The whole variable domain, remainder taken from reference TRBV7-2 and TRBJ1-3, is GAGVSQSPSNKVTEKGKDVELRCDPISGHTALYWYRQSLGQGLEFLIYFQGNSAPDKSGLPSDRFSAERTGGSVSTLTIQRTQQEDSAVYLCASSPQGRSGNTIYFGEGSWLTVV.

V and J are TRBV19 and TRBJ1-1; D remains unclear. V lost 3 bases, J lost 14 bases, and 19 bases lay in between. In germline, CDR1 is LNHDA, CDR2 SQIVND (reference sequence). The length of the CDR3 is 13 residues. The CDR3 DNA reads TGTGCCAGTAGTATCCAGCGGGCGAATCATTTATTCTTT. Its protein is CASSIQRANHLFF.

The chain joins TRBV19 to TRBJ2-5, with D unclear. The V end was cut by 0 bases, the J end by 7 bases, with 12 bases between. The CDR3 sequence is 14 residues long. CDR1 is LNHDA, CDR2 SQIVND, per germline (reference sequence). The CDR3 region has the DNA TGTGCCAGTAGTATAGACCATTCTACTTCGACCCAGTACTTC. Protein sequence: CASSIDHSTSTQYF.

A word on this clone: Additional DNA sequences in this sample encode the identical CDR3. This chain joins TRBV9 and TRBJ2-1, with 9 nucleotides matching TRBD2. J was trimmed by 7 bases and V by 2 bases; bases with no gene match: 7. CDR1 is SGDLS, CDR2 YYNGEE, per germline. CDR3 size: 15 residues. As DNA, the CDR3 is TGTGCCAGCAGCGTGGGCGGGGGGGCCCGGAATGAGCAGTTCTTC. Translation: CASSVGGGARNEQFF.

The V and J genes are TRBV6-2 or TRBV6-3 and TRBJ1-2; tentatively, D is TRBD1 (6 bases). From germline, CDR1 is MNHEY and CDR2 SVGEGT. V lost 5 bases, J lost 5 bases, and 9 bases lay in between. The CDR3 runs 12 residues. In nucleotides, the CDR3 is TGTGCCAGCAGTGCGGACAGTTATGGCTACACCTTC. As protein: CASSADSYGYTF.

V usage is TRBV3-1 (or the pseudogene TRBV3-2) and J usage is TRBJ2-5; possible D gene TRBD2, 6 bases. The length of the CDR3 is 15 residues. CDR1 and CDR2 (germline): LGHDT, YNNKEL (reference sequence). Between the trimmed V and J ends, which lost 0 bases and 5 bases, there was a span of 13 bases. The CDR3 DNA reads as TGTGCCAGCAGCCAAGATTCCGGGAGTGGGGAGACCCAGTACTTC. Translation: CASSQDSGSGETQYF.

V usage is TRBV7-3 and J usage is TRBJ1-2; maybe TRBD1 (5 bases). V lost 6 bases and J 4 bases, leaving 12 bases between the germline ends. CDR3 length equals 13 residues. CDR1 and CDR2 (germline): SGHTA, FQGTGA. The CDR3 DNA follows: TGTGCCAGCAGTCCATATGGGGCCTATGGCTACACCTTC. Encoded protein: CASSPYGAYGYTF.

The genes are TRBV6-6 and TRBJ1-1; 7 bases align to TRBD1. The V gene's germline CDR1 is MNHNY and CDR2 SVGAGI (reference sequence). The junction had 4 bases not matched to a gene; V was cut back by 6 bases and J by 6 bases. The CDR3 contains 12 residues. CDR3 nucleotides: TGTGCCAGCAGGGCAGGGGGTTCTGAAGCTTTCTTT. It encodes CASRAGGSEAFF.

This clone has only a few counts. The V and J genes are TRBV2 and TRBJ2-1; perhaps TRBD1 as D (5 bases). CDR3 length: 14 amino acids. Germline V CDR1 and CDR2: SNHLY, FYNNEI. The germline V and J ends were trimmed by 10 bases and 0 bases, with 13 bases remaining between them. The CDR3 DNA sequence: TGTGCCACTAAGGGGCTCATCTCCTACAATGAGCAGTTCTTC. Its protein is CATKGLISYNEQFF.

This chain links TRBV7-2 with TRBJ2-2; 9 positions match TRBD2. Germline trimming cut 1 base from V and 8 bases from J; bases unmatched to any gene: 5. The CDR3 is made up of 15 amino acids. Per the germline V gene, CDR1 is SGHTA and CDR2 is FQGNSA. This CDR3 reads CASSLGGRGEGELFF. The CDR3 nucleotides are TGTGCCAGCAGCTTAGGCGGGAGGGGTGAGGGGGAGCTGTTTTTT.

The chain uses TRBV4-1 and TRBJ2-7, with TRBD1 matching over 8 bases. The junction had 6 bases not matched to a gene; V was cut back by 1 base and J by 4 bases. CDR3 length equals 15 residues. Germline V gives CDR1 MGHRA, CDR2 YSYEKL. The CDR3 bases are TGCGCCAGCAGCCAAGGAGGACAGGGTTTTTACGAGCAGTACTTC. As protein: CASSQGGQGFYEQYF.

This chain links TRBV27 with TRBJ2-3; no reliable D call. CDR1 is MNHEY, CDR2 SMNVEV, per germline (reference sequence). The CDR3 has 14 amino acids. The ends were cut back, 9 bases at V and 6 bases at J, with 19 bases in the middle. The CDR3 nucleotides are TGTGCCAGTTCCCCGGTTAGCCCTTCTGATACGCAGTATTTT. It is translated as CASSPVSPSDTQYF.

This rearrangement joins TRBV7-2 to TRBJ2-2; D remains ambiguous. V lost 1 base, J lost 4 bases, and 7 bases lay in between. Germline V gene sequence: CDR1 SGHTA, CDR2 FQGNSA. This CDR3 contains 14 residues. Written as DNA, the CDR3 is TGTGCCAGCAGCTTAGAATCGGGCACCGGGGAGCTGTTTTTT. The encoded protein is CASSLESGTGELFF.

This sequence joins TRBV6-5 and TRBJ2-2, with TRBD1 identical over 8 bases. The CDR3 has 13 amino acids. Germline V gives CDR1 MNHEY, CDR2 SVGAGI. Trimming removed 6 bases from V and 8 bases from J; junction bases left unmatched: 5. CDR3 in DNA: TGTGCCAGCAGGCCAGGGGGCGAGGGGGAGCTGTTTTTT. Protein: CASRPGGEGELFF.